What follows are 28 T cell receptor beta chains derived from one specimen sequenced in a study of blood T cells in healthy people across ages. A second PCR of about 7 to 12 cycles used a sample-barcoded 5' primer and a J-beta primer mix. One entry per CDR3 protein results from TCRdb running MiXCR on the 5' RACE reads. The table has 850,000 to 1,300,000 distinct CDR3 sequences, roughly 45% seen once. Sequenced material: blood. The receptors come from an older woman in good health.

V gene TRBV7-3 combines with J gene TRBJ2-1; 8 bases map to TRBD2. Trimming took 2 bases from V and 5 from J; bases not matched to a gene: 11. Looked up from germline, CDR1 is SGHTA and CDR2 is FQGTGA. This CDR3 has 17 residues. Here the CDR3 reads CASSLQIRAGVNNEQFF. CDR3 bases: TGTGCCAGCAGCTTACAAATCCGAGCGGGAGTGAACAATGAGCAGTTCTTC.

This chain uses TRBV12-3 or TRBV12-4 with TRBJ2-7, with TRBD1 as a possible D gene (5 bases). The CDR3 extends over 14 amino acids. V was clipped by 6 bases and J by 2 bases, with 14 bases between them. CDR3 loop: CASSHRQGAYEQYF. DNA for the CDR3: TGTGCCAGCAGCCACCGGCAGGGTGCCTACGAGCAGTACTTC.

This clonotype appeared a few times. The chain combines TRBV28 with TRBJ2-1; possibly TRBD1 for D (6 bases). There are 14 residues in the CDR3. V lost 4 bases and J lost 7, with 14 bases in between. Germline V gives CDR1 MDHEN, CDR2 SYDVKM. The CDR3 here is CASSSTPQGNEQFF. CDR3 bases: TGTGCCAGCAGTTCCACTCCTCAGGGGAATGAGCAGTTCTTC.

This clonotype was seen more than once but under ten times. The chain recombines TRBV20-1 with TRBJ2-3, with 11 positions matching TRBD2. The V and J ends lost 4 bases and 2 bases, in that order; junction bases with no gene match: 20. Per the germline V gene, CDR1 is DFQATT and CDR2 is SNEGSKA (reference sequence). The CDR3 totals 20 residues. The CDR3 DNA reads as TGCAGTGCTAACCCTAAAATAATACTAGCGGGAGTGAGGTCCACAGATACGCAGTATTTT. Protein product: CSANPKIILAGVRSTDTQYF.

For this clonotype: A clone one base away is much larger, so this may be a read error. The chain combines TRBV6-5 with TRBJ1-5; D might be TRBD1 (5 bases). The CDR3 runs to 14 residues. Germline CDR1 MNHEY, CDR2 SVGAGI. CDR3 loop: CAGSSTAIGQPQHF. The CDR3 region has the DNA TGTGCCGGCAGTTCGACAGCAATAGGTCAGCCCCAGCATTTT.

This chain connects TRBV6-1 to TRBJ2-3; 16 bases map to TRBD2. The V gene's germline CDR1 is MNHNS and CDR2 SASEGT. The J segment lost 1 base and the V segment lost 6 bases, leaving 7 bases of the junction unmatched. The CDR3 loop spans 18 amino acids. The CDR3, as DNA: TGTGCCAGCAGAGGGGGACTAGCGGGAGGGCTGGGCACAGATACGCAGTATTTT. It specifies CASRGGLAGGLGTDTQYF.

V usage is TRBV28 and J usage is TRBJ2-4; D is unresolved. The last part of the DNA fits TRBJ2-5 better; the J call may be wrong. Germline values: CDR1 MDHEN, CDR2 SYDVKM. This CDR3 is 13 amino acids long. CDR3 in amino acids: CASSTTLQETQYF. CDR3 DNA sequence: TGTGCCAGCAGCACCACCCTACAAGAGACCCAGTACTTC.

V usage is TRBV25-1 and J usage is TRBJ2-7, with 8 bases identical to TRBD2. Germline V gene lookup returns CDR1 MGHDK and CDR2 SYGVNS. Trimming removed 4 bases from V and 7 bases from J; junction bases left unmatched: 9. CDR3 length: 14 residues. The CDR3 DNA reads as TGTGCCAGCAGTGTTCCGGGGCCGGGAGGGGAGCAGTACTTC. This translates into CASSVPGPGGEQYF.

Here the CDR3 DNA reads TGCAGTGCTAGAGATGGCGGGAGGGCCGTCTACAATGAGCAGTTCTTC. As protein: CSARDGGRAVYNEQFF. The J gene is TRBJ2-1, the V gene TRBV20-1; 9 positions match TRBD2. Trimming removed 0 bases from V and 3 bases from J; junction bases left unmatched: 6. The CDR3 consists of 16 residues. CDR1 and CDR2 from the germline V gene are DFQATT and SNEGSKA (reference sequence).

A single count supports this clonotype. J is TRBJ2-1 and V is TRBV20-1; 8 positions agree with TRBD2. Germline lookup yields CDR1 DFQATT and CDR2 SNEGSKA (reference sequence). V was pared by 2 bases and J by 7 bases, with 13 bases of the junction left unmatched. There are 16 residues in the CDR3. The CDR3 region is CSARLSGLGVWNEQFF. CDR3 DNA sequence: TGCAGTGCTAGACTCTCGGGACTAGGGGTTTGGAATGAGCAGTTCTTC.

This clonotype was recorded at least ten times. The CDR3 is CASSFGGRYEQYF. CDR3 nucleotide sequence: TGTGCCAGCAGTTTCGGCGGGCGCTACGAGCAGTACTTC. The rearrangement joins TRBV12-3 or TRBV12-4 to TRBJ2-7; weak D call: TRBD2 (5 bases). This CDR3 contains 13 residues. V lost 3 bases and J lost 3, with 9 bases in between.

There are many counts of this clonotype. The chain couples TRBV12-3 or TRBV12-4 to TRBJ2-1; TRBD2 aligns across 8 bases. The ends lost 6 bases at V and 2 bases at J; junction bases unmatched: 6. The CDR3 runs 15 residues. The CDR3 DNA is TGTGCCAGCAGCCTAGCGGGTCCAACCTACAATGAGCAGTTCTTC. Its translation is CASSLAGPTYNEQFF.

This clonotype has a handful of counts. This chain links TRBV20-1 with TRBJ2-1, with D possibly being TRBD2 (6 bases). The CDR3 runs to 16 residues. Trimming removed 2 bases from V and 0 bases from J, with 14 bases in between. Germline-derived CDR1 and CDR2 are DFQATT and SNEGSKA (reference sequence). The chain's CDR3 is CSARPLAGSSYNEQFF. CDR3 sequence (DNA): TGCAGTGCTAGACCCCTCGCGGGGAGCTCCTACAATGAGCAGTTCTTC.

The chain joins TRBV7-9 to TRBJ1-2; 8 nucleotides agree with TRBD1. V gave up 3 bases and J gave up 4 bases; unmatched junction bases: 7. From germline, CDR1 is SEHNR and CDR2 FQNEAQ (reference sequence). The CDR3 has 15 residues. The DNA for the CDR3 is TGTGCCAGCAGCTTCAGGGGGCTAACCAGCTATGGCTACACCTTC. Its protein is CASSFRGLTSYGYTF.

This clonotype has just a few counts. The chain joins TRBV12-3 or TRBV12-4 to TRBJ2-6, with D perhaps matching TRBD1 or TRBD2 (5 bases each). This CDR3 is built from 13 residues. The V end lost 8 bases, the J end lost 4 bases, and 9 bases lay between the germline ends. As DNA, the CDR3 is TGTGCCAGCTTCAGGGACGGGGCCAACGTCCTGACTTTC. Translated, it gives CASFRDGANVLTF.

This clonotype was seen only a few times. The chain links TRBV3-1 to TRBJ2-7, with D uncertain. The germline CDR1 and CDR2 sequences are LGHDT and YNNKEL (reference sequence). The CDR3 is 15 residues long. Trimming took off 2 bases at V and 0 bases at J, with 11 bases between the two ends. The CDR3 DNA follows: TGTGCCAGCAGCCAACGGACCGTGAGCTCCTACGAGCAGTACTTC. Protein product: CASSQRTVSSYEQYF.

This clonotype was observed a few times. This chain uses TRBV12-3 or TRBV12-4 with TRBJ1-2; a weak D match, TRBD1 (5 bases). CDR3 length: 13 amino acids. Trimming pared 4 bases from V and 7 bases from J, leaving 13 bases between. This chain's CDR3 is CASSSPPGTGYTF. The DNA of the CDR3 is TGTGCCAGCAGTTCGCCTCCGGGGACTGGCTACACCTTC.

The rearrangement uses TRBV3-1 and TRBJ2-7, with D unclear. The germline gives CDR1 LGHDT, CDR2 YNNKEL (reference sequence). The CDR3 runs 12 residues. V lost 0 bases and J lost 6, with 6 bases in between. The CDR3 nucleotides are TGTGCCAGCAGCCAAGATGAGTTCGAGCAGTACTTC. Protein product: CASSQDEFEQYF.

The V call is TRBV7-2, the J call TRBJ2-3; TRBD2 is a possible D gene (5 bases). The V end lost 4 bases, the J end lost 5 bases, and 19 bases lay between the germline ends. Looked up from germline, CDR1 is SGHTA and CDR2 is FQGNSA. The length of the CDR3 is 16 residues. The DNA of the CDR3 is TGTGCCAGCAGCTACGGGAATTCTATCGGCAGAGATACGCAGTATTTT. Translating it yields CASSYGNSIGRDTQYF.

The chain is built from TRBV14 and TRBJ2-7; D ambiguous. Germline lookup yields CDR1 SGHDN and CDR2 FVKESK. CDR3 size: 13 residues. V shed 6 bases and J shed 7 bases, with 16 bases lying between them. The chain's CDR3 is CASREKSPKEQYF. The CDR3, as DNA: TGTGCCAGCAGGGAAAAGTCGCCAAAGGAGCAGTACTTC.

The chain has TRBV2 and TRBJ2-7; TRBD2 matches 7 bases. The CDR3 is 15 amino acids. The V and J ends lost 4 bases and 3 bases, in that order; junction bases with no gene match: 9. Germline V gives CDR1 SNHLY, CDR2 FYNNEI. The CDR3 DNA is TGTGCCAGCAGTGGAGTGCAGGCGGGGGTCTACGAGCAGTACTTC. Its protein product is CASSGVQAGVYEQYF.

This chain uses TRBV12-3 or TRBV12-4 with TRBJ2-3; TRBD2 might be the D (5 bases). The CDR3 has 17 amino acids. The germline V and J ends were trimmed by 0 bases and 2 bases, with 15 bases remaining between them. The CDR3 DNA follows: TGTGCCAGCAGTTTAGCTCGCAGCGGACCTCACACAGATACGCAGTATTTT. Its protein product is CASSLARSGPHTDTQYF.

This clonotype was picked up a small number of times. The V gene is TRBV4-1, the J gene TRBJ2-3; no definite D call. Germline CDR1 and CDR2: MGHRA and YSYEKL. V shed 1 base and J shed 0 bases, with 14 bases lying between them. The CDR3 has 17 residues. CDR3 in amino acids: CASSQAVTASSTDTQYF. The CDR3 DNA reads TGCGCCAGCAGCCAAGCGGTGACCGCGTCTAGCACAGATACGCAGTATTTT.

The rearrangement links TRBV5-1 to TRBJ2-5; tentatively, D is TRBD2 (6 bases). V gave up 5 bases and J gave up 1 base, with 15 bases separating them. Looked up from germline, CDR1 is SGHRS and CDR2 is YFSETQ. The CDR3 is 15 amino acids. The CDR3 nucleotides read TGCGCCAGCAGTGACGGAGTTAGCGGCCAAGAGACCCAGTACTTC. Translated, it gives CASSDGVSGQETQYF. The full variable domain, its missing parts supplied by reference TRBV5-1 and TRBJ2-5, is KAGVTQTPRYLIKTRGQQVTLSCSPISGHRSVSWYQQTPGQGLQFLFEYFSETQRNKGNFPGRFSGRQFSNSRSEMNVSTLELGDSALYLCASSDGVSGQETQYFGPGTRLLVL.

The chain has TRBV2 and TRBJ2-3; 8 nucleotides align to TRBD1. The CDR3 covers 14 residues. Trimming cost V 11 bases and J 4 bases; bases outside gene matches: 11. Germline values: CDR1 SNHLY, CDR2 FYNNEI. The CDR3 region is CAGKTGGNPDTQYF. The CDR3, as DNA: TGTGCCGGTAAAACAGGGGGTAACCCAGATACGCAGTATTTT.

J is TRBJ2-7 and V is TRBV28, with TRBD1 matching over 8 bases. The CDR3 covers 16 residues. Germline CDR1 reads MDHEN; CDR2 reads SYDVKM. J lost 5 bases, V lost 7 bases, and 16 bases had no gene match. The CDR3 DNA follows: TGTGCCAGCACCTTCGTAAGGGACAGGCTAGGTGACGAGCAGTACTTC. It yields the protein CASTFVRDRLGDEQYF.

This clonotype was observed a few times. The CDR3 DNA reads TGCGCCAGCAGCTTGTGGACCCTAGACAATGAGCAGTTCTTC. This encodes CASSLWTLDNEQFF. V is TRBV5-1 and J is TRBJ2-1; D is uncertain. Trimming cost V 1 base and J 5 bases, with 10 bases left between them. This CDR3 has 14 residues. Germline lookup yields CDR1 SGHRS and CDR2 YFSETQ.

This clonotype has a handful of counts. J is TRBJ2-7 and V is TRBV20-1; D might be TRBD1 (6 bases). The length of the CDR3 is 14 residues. Trimming took off 3 bases at V and 2 bases at J, with 14 bases between the two ends. Germline values: CDR1 DFQATT, CDR2 SNEGSKA (reference sequence). The CDR3 bases are TGCAGTGCTAGGGCCCCGACAGGCACCTACGAGCAGTACTTC. Translated, it gives CSARAPTGTYEQYF.